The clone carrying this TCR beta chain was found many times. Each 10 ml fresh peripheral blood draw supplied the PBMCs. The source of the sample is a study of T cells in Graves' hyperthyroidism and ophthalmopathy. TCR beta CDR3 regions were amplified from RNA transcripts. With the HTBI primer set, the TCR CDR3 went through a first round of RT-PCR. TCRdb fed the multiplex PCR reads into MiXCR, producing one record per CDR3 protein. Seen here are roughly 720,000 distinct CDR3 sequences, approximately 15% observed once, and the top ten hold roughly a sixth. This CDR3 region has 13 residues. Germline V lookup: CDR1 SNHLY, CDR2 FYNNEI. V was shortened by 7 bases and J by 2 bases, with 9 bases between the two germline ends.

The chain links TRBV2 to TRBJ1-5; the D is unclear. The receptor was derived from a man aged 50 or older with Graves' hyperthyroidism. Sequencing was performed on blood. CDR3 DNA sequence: TGTGCCAGCAAAGCCCGGGGCAATCAGCCCCAGCATTTT. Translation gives CASKARGNQPQHF.